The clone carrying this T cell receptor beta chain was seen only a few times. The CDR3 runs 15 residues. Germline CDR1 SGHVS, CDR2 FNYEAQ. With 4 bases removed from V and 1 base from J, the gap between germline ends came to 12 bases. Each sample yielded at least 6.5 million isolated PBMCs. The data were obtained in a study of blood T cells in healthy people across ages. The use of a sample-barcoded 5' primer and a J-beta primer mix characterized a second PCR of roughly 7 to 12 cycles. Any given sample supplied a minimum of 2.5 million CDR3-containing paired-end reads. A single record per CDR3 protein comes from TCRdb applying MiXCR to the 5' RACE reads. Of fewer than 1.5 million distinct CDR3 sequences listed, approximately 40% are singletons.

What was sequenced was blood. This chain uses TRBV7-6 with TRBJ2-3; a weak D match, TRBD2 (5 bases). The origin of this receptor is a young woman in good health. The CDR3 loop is CASSSASSGTDTQYF. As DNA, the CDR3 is TGTGCCAGCAGCTCCGCGAGTAGCGGCACAGATACGCAGTATTTT.